A selection of T cell receptor beta chains follows, all from one sample in a study of beta chain features in type 1 diabetes. Sequenced by immunoSEQ multiplex PCR; TCRdb stores in-frame clones only, minus some. This sample has some 660,000 clones, with over 13% found just once. Sequences were obtained from naive CD4+ T cells from blood. Receptors were obtained from a man aged 18 to 30 with type 1 diabetes. CDR3s include the opening cysteine and the closing phenylalanine or tryptophan. A D gene is named only where the DNA matches it firmly. Some rows have no size entry. The others give once, few or many, or a class for an expanded clone.

.	TRBV5-1	TRBJ1-1	.	TGCGCCAGCAGCTTGGCCGCGCAGAGGAACACTGAAGCTTTCTTT	CASSLAAQRNTEAFF
.	TRBV4-2	TRBJ2-1	.	TGTGCCAGCAGCTTAGTTGGCGCTAGTGCCTACAATGAGCAGTTCTTC	CASSLVGASAYNEQFF
TRBD2	TRBV5-1	TRBJ2-1	.	TGCGCCAGCAGCTCCCCCAGCGGGAGTACAGGTGAGCAGTTCTTC	CASSSPSGSTGEQFF
.	TRBV7-9	TRBJ2-1	.	TGTGCCAGCACCCCCTACAATGAGCAGTTCTTC	CASTPYNEQFF
TRBD2	TRBV25-1	TRBJ2-5	few	TGTGCCAGCAGTCCCCGGACTAGCGGGGGCCAAGAGACCCAGTACTTC	CASSPRTSGGQETQYF
TRBD1	TRBV5-8	TRBJ2-5	.	TGTGCCAGCAGCTTGCAAGGGACAGGGGGCGATGAGACCCAGTACTTC	CASSLQGTGGDETQYF
.	TRBV2	TRBJ1-4	.	TGTGCCAGCAGCGCGGGCAGGGTAGGAGAAAAACTGTTTTTT	CASSAGRVGEKLFF
.	TRBV20-1	TRBJ1-1	few	TGCAGTGCTAGAGAGAACACTGAAGCTTTCTTT	CSARENTEAFF
TRBD1	TRBV9	TRBJ1-4	.	TGTGCCAGCAGCAGAGCACTCAGGGGGGAAAAACTGTTTTTT	CASSRALRGEKLFF
.	TRBV6-5	TRBJ1-2	.	TGTGCCAGCAGTTACTCGATGCAGTTCACTAACTATGGCTACACCTTC	CASSYSMQFTNYGYTF
.	TRBV1	TRBJ2-3	.	TGCACCAGCAGCCAAGCGAGGGTCAGCACAGATACGCAGTATTTT	CTSSQARVSTDTQYF
.	TRBV7-2	TRBJ1-4	few	TGTGCCAGCAGTCTGGGGGCTTTGGGAGAAAAACTGTTTTTT	CASSLGALGEKLFF
TRBD2	TRBV7-2	TRBJ2-2	few	TGTGCCAGCAGCTCAGCGGGGACTAGCGGGAACACCGGGGAGCTGTTTTTT	CASSSAGTSGNTGELFF
TRBD2	TRBV7-2	TRBJ2-5	.	TGTGCCAGCAGCTTAAGGCGGGGGGGCAGAGAGACCCAGTACTTC	CASSLRRGGRETQYF
TRBD1	TRBV2	TRBJ2-7	.	TGTGCCAGCAGTGAGGGACAGGGGGCGGAGTACGAGCAGTACTTC	CASSEGQGAEYEQYF
TRBD1	TRBV30	TRBJ2-1	.	TGTGCCTTCTCCCCTGGAGACAGGGTCTACAATGAGCAGTTCTTC	CAFSPGDRVYNEQFF
TRBD2	TRBV9	TRBJ2-7	few	TGTGCCAGCAGTCCGGGACTAGCGGTACTTAGCTCCTACGAGCAGTACTTC	CASSPGLAVLSSYEQYF